One sample yielded the 29 T cell receptor beta chains listed below, sequenced in a study of cytomegalovirus exposure and HLA in healthy donors listed by TCRdb under 2017. The library came from the immunoSEQ multiplex PCR assay. For the multiplex PCR, a mixture combining 60 forward primers for TCR Vbeta segments and 13 reverse primers for TCR Jbeta segments was used. The immuneACCESS repertoire file appears here via TCRdb, limited to in-frame rearrangements. These files lack a portion of the clones; in checked studies, under half of the deficit traces to unresolved V genes, and the cause of the others is not known. A total of about 130,000 clones appear in this sample, just under 80% of them only once. The ten largest make up approximately 5% of the sample. Source material: PBMCs. The receptors come from a man between 25 and 39 years old in good health and CMV-seronegative.

V is TRBV28 and J is TRBJ1-1; no reliable D call. Germline CDR1 reads MDHEN; CDR2 reads SYDVKM. The CDR3 covers 14 residues. V gave up 5 bases and J gave up 3 bases, with 13 bases separating them. The CDR3 sequence: CASSEGRFDTEAFF. The CDR3, as DNA: TGTGCCAGCAGTGAAGGGAGATTCGACACTGAAGCTTTCTTT.

CDR3 sequence: CASTGFTNEKLFF. As DNA, the CDR3 is TGTGCCAGTACGGGGTTCACTAATGAAAAACTGTTTTTT. V gene TRBV28 combines with J gene TRBJ1-4; D is undetermined. This CDR3 contains 13 residues. Trimming pared 9 bases from V and 2 bases from J, leaving 10 bases between. Germline-derived CDR1 and CDR2 are MDHEN and SYDVKM.

The chain employs TRBV5-4 and TRBJ1-1, with 8 bases identical to TRBD1. The CDR3 totals 15 residues. J gave up 7 bases and V 4 bases, and 12 bases lay outside the gene matches. Germline-derived CDR1 and CDR2 are SGHNT and YYREEE (reference sequence). CDR3 sequence (DNA): TGTGCCAGCAGCCCAACGGGACAGGCCTGGGTTGAAGCTTTCTTT. The encoded protein is CASSPTGQAWVEAFF.

The V gene is TRBV5-1, the J gene TRBJ1-1, with 8 bases aligning to TRBD1. Germline-derived CDR1 and CDR2 are SGHRS and YFSETQ. V gave up 4 bases and J gave up 3 bases; unmatched junction bases: 8. The CDR3 is made up of 15 amino acids. The CDR3 DNA sequence: TGCGCCAGCAGCATTGACAGGGGCAAGGACACTGAAGCTTTCTTT. Protein product: CASSIDRGKDTEAFF.

The V and J genes are TRBV30 and TRBJ2-7; D is perhaps TRBD1 (6 bases). This CDR3 is 12 amino acids long. V was shortened by 2 bases and J by 3 bases, with 8 bases between the two germline ends. Germline lookup yields CDR1 GTSNPN and CDR2 SVGIG (reference sequence). The CDR3 spells CAWSSTGYEQYF. The DNA for the CDR3 is TGTGCCTGGAGTTCGACAGGCTACGAGCAGTACTTC.

This clone was picked up a small number of times. The chain has TRBV6-4 and TRBJ1-2; 11 bases agree with TRBD1. The CDR3 contains 16 residues. The V gene's germline CDR1 is MRHNA and CDR2 SNTAGT. After removal of 0 bases from V and 6 bases from J, the junction contained 6 bases not matched to a gene. CDR3 residues: CASSDSPGQGADGYTF. In nucleotides, the CDR3 is TGTGCCAGCAGTGACTCCCCTGGACAGGGGGCAGATGGCTACACCTTC.

The chain has TRBV28 and TRBJ2-3; 9 positions agree with TRBD1. The CDR3 length is 14 residues. V gave up 7 bases and J gave up 6 bases; unmatched junction bases: 8. CDR1 MDHEN and CDR2 SYDVKM come from the germline V gene. Written as DNA, the CDR3 is TGTGCCAGCATCCGGGACAGGGAAGCGGATACGCAGTATTTT. It specifies CASIRDREADTQYF.

The chain joins TRBV5-1 to TRBJ2-5, with 9 bases that match TRBD1. The CDR3 has 16 residues. Trimming removed 0 bases from V and 4 bases from J; junction bases left unmatched: 7. CDR1 is SGHRS and CDR2 is YFSETQ in the germline V gene. The CDR3 spells CASSLAGNRGRETQYF. As DNA, the CDR3 is TGCGCCAGCAGCTTGGCCGGAAACAGGGGGCGAGAGACCCAGTACTTC.

In nucleotides, the CDR3 is TGTGCCAGCAGCTCATATGACAGGGGGCAGGAGACCCAGTACTTC. It encodes CASSSYDRGQETQYF. The gene calls are TRBV7-6 and TRBJ2-5; 10 bases fit TRBD1. The V and J ends lost 4 bases and 5 bases, in that order; junction bases with no gene match: 7. This CDR3 has 15 residues. CDR1 SGHVS and CDR2 FNYEAQ come from the germline V gene.

This clone came up a few times. V is TRBV30 and J is TRBJ1-2; D unclear. V was shortened by 1 base and J by 1 base, with 7 bases between the two germline ends. Germline CDR1 GTSNPN, CDR2 SVGIG (reference sequence). The CDR3 is 13 residues long. CDR3 amino acids: CAWSALFNYGYTF. In DNA form, the CDR3 reads TGTGCCTGGAGTGCCCTCTTTAACTATGGCTACACCTTC.

The rearrangement uses TRBV6-4 and TRBJ1-1; no reliable D call. The CDR3 extends over 14 amino acids. The germline V and J ends were trimmed by 6 bases and 3 bases, with 14 bases remaining between them. The germline V gene has CDR1 MRHNA and CDR2 SNTAGT. The CDR3 DNA reads as TGTGCCAGCAGACGAGAGATCGGGGACACTGAAGCTTTCTTT. It yields the protein CASRREIGDTEAFF.

This chain connects TRBV5-5 to TRBJ1-5; no reliable D call. Trimming removed 2 bases from V and 2 bases from J, with 8 bases in between. This CDR3 contains 14 residues. Looked up from germline, CDR1 is SGHKS and CDR2 is YYEKEE (reference sequence). CDR3 sequence (DNA): TGTGCCAGCAGCTTCCACAGTGGCAATCAGCCCCAGCATTTT. Amino acids: CASSFHSGNQPQHF.

A note on this clone: A much larger clone differs from this one at a single base, so this may be a read error. The chain carries TRBV5-4 and TRBJ1-1, with a possible D match to TRBD1 (6 bases). V lost 3 bases, J lost 6 bases, and 12 bases lay in between. The CDR3 runs 13 residues. The germline V gene has CDR1 SGHNT and CDR2 YYREEE (reference sequence). The CDR3 region has the DNA TGTGCCAGCAGCTCCCCGGGGGGGCCTGAAGCTTTCTTT. Amino acid sequence: CASSSPGGPEAFF.

This clone was detected only a few times. V and J are TRBV29-1 and TRBJ2-3; TRBD1 aligns across 7 bases. This CDR3 has 12 amino acids. The germline CDR1 and CDR2 sequences are SQVTM and ANQGSEA. V shed 6 bases and J 0 bases; nucleotides not matched to a gene: 0. The CDR3: CSVGQSTDTQYF. The CDR3 DNA reads TGCAGCGTGGGACAGAGCACAGATACGCAGTATTTT.

J is TRBJ2-3 and V is TRBV29-1; tentative D call: TRBD1 (6 bases). Germline lookup yields CDR1 SQVTM and CDR2 ANQGSEA. CDR3 length: 14 amino acids. V was shortened by 7 bases and J by 3 bases, with 17 bases between the two germline ends. CDR3 DNA: TGCAGCGCCTCAGGGGAGAGTAGGACAGATACGCAGTATTTT. It yields the protein CSASGESRTDTQYF.

This clone was detected only a few times. The chain uses TRBV7-2 and TRBJ2-7; 11 positions match TRBD2. The CDR3 length is 15 residues. Germline V gene lookup returns CDR1 SGHTA and CDR2 FQGNSA. The trim removed 5 bases at V and 4 bases at J, leaving 7 bases unmatched. The CDR3 spells CASSLRLAGLYEQYF. DNA for the CDR3: TGTGCCAGCAGCCTCCGACTAGCGGGGTTATACGAGCAGTACTTC.

CDR3 loop: CASSRGGEGNQPQHF. CDR3 coding DNA: TGTGCCAGCAGCCGCGGGGGAGAGGGCAATCAGCCCCAGCATTTT. The V gene is TRBV6-6, the J gene TRBJ1-5, with a tentative D call TRBD1 (5 bases). CDR1 MNHNY and CDR2 SVGAGI come from the germline V gene (reference sequence). The V gene lost 6 bases and the J gene lost 2 bases, with 14 bases spanning the gap. This CDR3 region has 15 residues.

The table lists this clone with a count of one. This chain links TRBV10-1 with TRBJ2-7; D possibly corresponds to TRBD1 (6 bases). V shed 0 bases and J shed 3 bases, with 12 bases lying between them. The length of the CDR3 is 15 residues. Germline V gene sequence: CDR1 WNHNN, CDR2 SYGVQD (reference sequence). CDR3 in DNA: TGCGCCAGCAGTGAGTCGACTGGCAGGGGCTACGAGCAGTACTTC. Protein product: CASSESTGRGYEQYF.

CDR3 sequence reads: CASSDPTAYSNQPQHF. The CDR3 nucleotides read TGTGCCAGCAGTGATCCCACAGCATATAGCAATCAGCCCCAGCATTTT. The rearrangement uses TRBV6-4 and TRBJ1-5; D call uncertain. CDR1 and CDR2 from the germline V gene are MRHNA and SNTAGT. V was pared by 3 bases and J by 0 bases, with 12 bases between. There are 16 residues in the CDR3.

The gene calls are TRBV4-1 and TRBJ2-7; 9 nucleotides align to TRBD1. Germline lookup yields CDR1 MGHRA and CDR2 YSYEKL. The CDR3 runs 14 residues. Losses at the gene ends were 1 base for V and 6 bases for J; bases not matched to a gene: 4. In DNA, the CDR3 is TGCGCCAGCAGCCAAGCGGACAGGGGAGGCGAGCAGTACTTC. As protein: CASSQADRGGEQYF.

The J gene is TRBJ1-1, the V gene TRBV5-6; D ambiguous. From germline, CDR1 is SGHDT and CDR2 YYEEEE. The CDR3 is 14 amino acids. The germline V and J ends were trimmed by 4 bases and 3 bases, with 13 bases remaining between them. CDR3 sequence (DNA): TGTGCCAGCAGCCACTCCGGTGGAGACACTGAAGCTTTCTTT. Its translation is CASSHSGGDTEAFF.

This clone was seen just once. The genes are TRBV5-4 and TRBJ1-2; weak D call: TRBD1 (5 bases). V gave up 4 bases and J gave up 4 bases, with 14 bases separating them. The CDR3 has 14 residues. Per germline, CDR1 SGHNT and CDR2 YYREEE (reference sequence). The DNA for the CDR3 is TGTGCCAGCAGCCTTTTCCGGGGGGGCTATGGCTACACCTTC. Its translation: CASSLFRGGYGYTF.

This rearrangement joins TRBV6-5 to TRBJ2-3; TRBD1 matches 9 bases. CDR1 is MNHEY and CDR2 is SVGAGI in the germline V gene. CDR3 length: 15 residues. Trimming removed 2 bases from V and 6 bases from J; junction bases left unmatched: 6. The CDR3 reads CASSYGTGMGDTQYF. The CDR3 region has the DNA TGTGCCAGCAGTTACGGGACAGGGATGGGCGATACGCAGTATTTT.

The rearrangement joins TRBV6-1 to TRBJ1-2; TRBD1 might be the D (5 bases). In germline, CDR1 is MNHNS, CDR2 SASEGT. This CDR3 spans 15 amino acids. The ends were cut back, 4 bases at V and 0 bases at J, with 12 bases in the middle. CDR3 DNA: TGTGCCAGCAGTGTGGGGCAGCTAGCTAACTATGGCTACACCTTC. Amino acid sequence: CASSVGQLANYGYTF.

The chain recombines TRBV5-1 with TRBJ1-2, with D possibly TRBD1 on 6 matching bases. CDR3 size: 12 residues. Germline lookup yields CDR1 SGHRS and CDR2 YFSETQ. Trimming cost V 2 bases and J 8 bases, with 10 bases left between them. The CDR3 here is CASSFAGEGYTF. CDR3 bases: TGCGCCAGCAGCTTTGCAGGGGAAGGCTACACCTTC. Full variable domain (rest looked up from reference TRBV5-1 and TRBJ1-2): KAGVTQTPRYLIKTRGQQVTLSCSPISGHRSVSWYQQTPGQGLQFLFEYFSETQRNKGNFPGRFSGRQFSNSRSEMNVSTLELGDSALYLCASSFAGEGYTFGSGTRLTVV.

The J gene is TRBJ2-7, the V gene TRBV7-9; 9 bases map to TRBD2. This CDR3 is built from 15 residues. Germline CDR1 SEHNR, CDR2 FQNEAQ (reference sequence). V was clipped by 5 bases and J by 4 bases; unmatched bases: 9. The CDR3 nucleotides read TGTGCCAGCAGCCGGTCTAGCGGGATCATTTACGAGCAGTACTTC. Its translation is CASSRSSGIIYEQYF.

The rearrangement uses TRBV7-2 and TRBJ2-4, with TRBD2 as a possible D gene (6 bases). With 3 bases removed from V and 8 bases from J, the gap between germline ends came to 11 bases. The germline gives CDR1 SGHTA, CDR2 FQGNSA. The CDR3 consists of 13 residues. CDR3 sequence: CASSFGGVDIQYF. The CDR3 DNA reads TGTGCCAGCAGCTTCGGGGGAGTTGACATTCAGTACTTC.

This chain uses TRBV28 with TRBJ1-5; maybe TRBD1 (5 bases). The CDR3 totals 17 residues. The ends were cut back, 5 bases at V and 3 bases at J, with 20 bases in the middle. CDR1 is MDHEN, CDR2 SYDVKM, per germline. In DNA, the CDR3 is TGTGCCAGCAGTAGACCGGGACTGGGCCCCTTCAATCAGCCCCAGCATTTT. This encodes CASSRPGLGPFNQPQHF.

This chain links TRBV2 with TRBJ2-7, with TRBD1 matching 8 bases. Germline V gene lookup returns CDR1 SNHLY and CDR2 FYNNEI. V dropped 6 bases and J dropped 5; count of bases not matched to a gene: 15. CDR3 size: 16 residues. The CDR3 sequence is CASSLEWTGPRDEQYF. CDR3 sequence (DNA): TGTGCCAGCAGCCTGGAGTGGACAGGGCCTCGCGACGAGCAGTACTTC.